These 27 T cell receptor beta chains were all obtained from the same sample, sequenced in a study of T cell responses to AZD1222 COVID-19 vaccine. This table comes from immunoSEQ multiplex PCR, and its TCRdb copy is limited to in-frame clones, with some not included. The sample lists about 120,000 clones, more than 85% occurring once. The specimen was peripheral blood, collected 28 days after the second AZD1222 dose. These receptors were collected from an adult who received the AZD1222 COVID-19 vaccine.

This clone has a count of ten or more. J is TRBJ1-4 and V is TRBV13; 7 nucleotides agree with TRBD1. The CDR3 totals 15 residues. Trimming cost V 0 bases and J 8 bases; bases outside gene matches: 6. Germline CDR1 and CDR2: PRHDT and FYEKMQ (reference sequence). The CDR3 region is CASSLGGQVREKLFF. DNA for the CDR3: TGTGCCAGCAGCTTAGGAGGACAGGTGCGGGAAAAACTGTTTTTT. The variable domain in full, completed from reference TRBV13 and TRBJ1-4, reads AAGVIQSPRHLIKEKRETATLKCYPIPRHDTVYWYQQGPGQDPQFLISFYEKMQSDKGSIPDRFSAQQFSDYHSELNMSSLELGDSALYFCASSLGGQVREKLFFGSGTQLSVL.

The rearrangement uses TRBV28 and TRBJ2-7; no reliable D call. The germline V gene has CDR1 MDHEN and CDR2 SYDVKM. V was clipped by 5 bases and J by 3 bases, with 8 bases between them. This CDR3 has 12 amino acids. CDR3 sequence: CASSERRYEQYF. CDR3 DNA: TGTGCCAGCAGTGAACGACGCTACGAGCAGTACTTC.

The V call is TRBV5-1, the J call TRBJ1-2, with TRBD1 as a possible D gene (5 bases). Trimming pared 4 bases from V and 8 bases from J, leaving 18 bases between. In germline, CDR1 is SGHRS, CDR2 YFSETQ. The CDR3 sequence is 14 residues long. The CDR3 sequence is CASSLEKLGEGYTF. The CDR3, as DNA: TGCGCCAGCAGCCTGGAAAAGCTAGGGGAAGGCTACACCTTC.

V gene TRBV7-2 combines with J gene TRBJ2-3; D gene ambiguous. CDR1 is SGHTA, CDR2 FQGNSA, per germline. V lost 1 base to trimming and J lost 0 bases, with 8 bases between them. There are 15 residues in the CDR3. The chain's CDR3 is CASSLVGFSTDTQYF. For the CDR3, the DNA is TGTGCCAGCAGCTTAGTCGGTTTTAGCACAGATACGCAGTATTTT.

The chain uses TRBV18 and TRBJ1-2, with D possibly being TRBD1 (6 bases). CDR1 and CDR2 from the germline V gene are KGHSH and LQKENI. Trimming removed 2 bases from V and 3 bases from J, with 16 bases in between. The CDR3 length is 16 residues. Here the CDR3 DNA reads TGTGCCAGCTCACCAAGTCAACAGGGCACCGACTATGGCTACACCTTC. This gives the protein CASSPSQQGTDYGYTF.

The chain recombines TRBV14 with TRBJ1-5; D is uncertain. Trimming took 4 bases from V and 1 from J, leaving 2 bases between them. This CDR3 region has 12 residues. Germline V lookup: CDR1 SGHDN, CDR2 FVKESK. CDR3 loop: CASSRSNQPQHF. The CDR3 bases are TGTGCCAGCAGCCGCAGCAATCAGCCCCAGCATTTT.

V and J are TRBV30 and TRBJ1-1, with D unclear. V lost 2 bases, J lost 8 bases, and 15 bases lay in between. The CDR3 extends over 13 amino acids. In germline, CDR1 is GTSNPN, CDR2 SVGIG (reference sequence). The CDR3 DNA reads TGTGCCTGGAGTACCTTGGTCTTTGGGGAAGCTTTCTTT. It encodes CAWSTLVFGEAFF.

The chain recombines TRBV6-5 with TRBJ1-1, with D perhaps TRBD1 (5 bases). CDR1 is MNHEY, CDR2 SVGAGI, per germline. V dropped 1 base and J dropped 3 bases, with 15 bases sitting between them. This CDR3 is 16 amino acids long. The CDR3 DNA is TGTGCCAGCAGTTACTGGAAGAGGCGCAGGGACACTGAAGCTTTCTTT. Its protein is CASSYWKRRRDTEAFF.

The CDR3 DNA reads as TGTGCCAGCACCCGCGGGGGCGTGAACACTGAAGCTTTCTTT. Translated: CASTRGGVNTEAFF. The chain uses TRBV9 and TRBJ1-1, with D maybe TRBD1 (6 bases). Per germline, CDR1 SGDLS and CDR2 YYNGEE. Trimming cost V 6 bases and J 0 bases, with 12 bases left between them. The CDR3 spans 14 residues.

The V gene is TRBV19, the J gene TRBJ2-3; TRBD2 is a possible D gene (7 bases). Germline CDR1 is LNHDA and CDR2 is SQIVND (reference sequence). This CDR3 region has 14 residues. Trimming left V 3 bases short and J 6 bases short, with 13 bases between. CDR3 in amino acids: CASSIPGGVDTQYF. The CDR3 coding sequence is TGTGCCAGTAGTATTCCGGGGGGCGTTGATACGCAGTATTTT.

The chain combines TRBV7-9 with TRBJ2-7; D possibly corresponds to TRBD2 (6 bases). The germline V gene has CDR1 SEHNR and CDR2 FQNEAQ (reference sequence). The CDR3 sequence is 15 residues long. The V end lost 5 bases, the J end lost 2 bases, and 16 bases lay between the germline ends. CDR3 residues: CASSRAGGRAYEQYF. The CDR3 DNA reads TGTGCCAGCAGCCGCGCCGGGGGTAGGGCCTACGAGCAGTACTTC.

V is TRBV11-3 and J is TRBJ2-7, with 7 bases identical to TRBD2. The CDR3 has 16 residues. The J segment lost 3 bases and the V segment lost 5 bases, leaving 13 bases of the junction unmatched. Germline V lookup: CDR1 SGHNT, CDR2 YENEEA. As DNA, the CDR3 is TGTGCCAGCAGCGCCGAAGGGGCGGGAGTATTCTACGAGCAGTACTTC. Its protein is CASSAEGAGVFYEQYF.

The V and J genes are TRBV4-1 and TRBJ1-1, with 7 bases fitting TRBD1. Germline trimming cut 7 bases from V and 0 bases from J; bases unmatched to any gene: 5. Per the germline V gene, CDR1 is MGHRA and CDR2 is YSYEKL. This CDR3 is built from 14 residues. CDR3 residues: CASKTGTLNTEAFF. DNA of the CDR3: TGCGCCAGCAAGACAGGGACCCTGAACACTGAAGCTTTCTTT.

This clone is a singleton in its sample. The chain couples TRBV30 to TRBJ1-2; D is undetermined. Trimming removed 0 bases from V and 6 bases from J, with 8 bases in between. The CDR3 sequence is 12 residues long. The germline CDR1 and CDR2 sequences are GTSNPN and SVGIG (reference sequence). This CDR3 reads CAWSVGQDGYTF. The CDR3 DNA is TGTGCCTGGAGTGTTGGGCAGGATGGCTACACCTTC.

This clone has a single count. The chain employs TRBV5-4 and TRBJ1-2; D gene ambiguous. Per the germline V gene, CDR1 is SGHNT and CDR2 is YYREEE (reference sequence). The ends were cut back, 5 bases at V and 5 bases at J, with 7 bases in the middle. This CDR3 spans 11 amino acids. CDR3 amino acids: CASSSHYGYTF. CDR3 coding DNA: TGTGCCAGCAGTTCCCATTATGGCTACACCTTC.

This chain uses TRBV2 with TRBJ2-5; TRBD2 matches at 7 bases. Germline V gene data show CDR1 as SNHLY and CDR2 as FYNNEI. This CDR3 is 13 amino acids long. The V segment lost 3 bases and the J segment 5 bases; nucleotides outside the gene matches: 3. The CDR3 DNA reads as TGTGCCAGCAGTGATGTCGGGGGGGAGACCCAGTACTTC. Amino acid sequence: CASSDVGGETQYF.

CDR3 DNA: TGTGCCAGCAGGCCAAGCGGGAGGGGTAGTGGCGAGACCCAGTACTTC. This gives the protein CASRPSGRGSGETQYF. V and J are TRBV7-9 and TRBJ2-5; 10 positions agree with TRBD2. The CDR3 runs to 16 residues. The germline CDR1 and CDR2 sequences are SEHNR and FQNEAQ (reference sequence). With V trimmed by 6 bases and J by 5 bases, 12 bases remained unmatched.

This clone was seen only a few times. The J gene is TRBJ2-6, the V gene TRBV9; 9 nucleotides agree with TRBD2. The germline CDR1 and CDR2 sequences are SGDLS and YYNGEE. The J segment lost 1 base and the V segment lost 4 bases, leaving 12 bases of the junction unmatched. The CDR3 is 19 amino acids. CDR3 sequence reads: CASSLTGGGAWSGANVLTF. CDR3 in DNA: TGTGCCAGCAGCCTAACCGGCGGGGGGGCCTGGTCTGGGGCCAACGTCCTGACTTTC.

The J gene is TRBJ2-7, the V gene TRBV4-3, with a weak D call TRBD2 (5 bases). The V gene's germline CDR1 is LGHNA and CDR2 YSLEER. This CDR3 spans 17 amino acids. Trimming shortened V by 0 bases and J by 7 bases, and 22 bases separated the two germline ends. The CDR3 loop is CASSQDYSLAQPTEQYF. The CDR3 region has the DNA TGCGCCAGCAGCCAAGATTATTCCCTAGCTCAACCTACGGAGCAGTACTTC.

This rearrangement joins TRBV11-2 to TRBJ2-2; D remains ambiguous. Germline-derived CDR1 and CDR2 are SGHAT and FQNNGV. There are 12 residues in the CDR3. V gave up 2 bases and J gave up 6 bases, with 4 bases separating them. The CDR3 DNA follows: TGTGCCAGCAGCTTAAGGGCCGGGGAGCTGTTTTTT. Encoded protein: CASSLRAGELFF.

The gene calls are TRBV7-9 and TRBJ2-1; tentatively, D is TRBD1 (6 bases). CDR1 SEHNR and CDR2 FQNEAQ come from the germline V gene (reference sequence). The V and J ends lost 5 bases and 1 base respectively, with 12 bases between them. The CDR3 is 15 residues long. The CDR3 reads CASSPRRGSYNEQFF. CDR3 DNA: TGTGCCAGCAGCCCCCGTAGGGGGTCCTACAATGAGCAGTTCTTC.

This chain joins TRBV7-2 and TRBJ1-1; no clear D. Germline assignment: CDR1 SGHTA and CDR2 FQGNSA. The CDR3 is 13 amino acids. The germline V and J ends were trimmed by 3 bases and 4 bases, with 9 bases remaining between them. The chain's CDR3 is CASSFRRGTEAFF. The CDR3 DNA follows: TGTGCCAGCAGCTTCCGTCGTGGCACTGAAGCTTTCTTT.

The rearrangement uses TRBV5-1 and TRBJ2-1; 8 bases match TRBD2. This CDR3 has 16 residues. CDR1 and CDR2 from the germline V gene are SGHRS and YFSETQ. V shed 0 bases and J 0 bases; nucleotides not matched to a gene: 2. The CDR3 sequence: CASSLGAGASYNEQFF. In DNA form, the CDR3 reads TGCGCCAGCAGCTTGGGAGCGGGGGCCTCCTACAATGAGCAGTTCTTC.

The chain recombines TRBV7-8 with TRBJ1-1; D remains unclear. From germline, CDR1 is SGHVS and CDR2 FQNEAQ. Trimming pared 1 base from V and 1 base from J, leaving 4 bases between. This CDR3 is built from 13 residues. The CDR3 loop reads CASSLDRNTEAFF. CDR3 nucleotides: TGTGCCAGCAGCTTAGACCGGAACACTGAAGCTTTCTTT.

The V gene is TRBV5-6, the J gene TRBJ1-2, with TRBD1 as a possible D gene (5 bases). V gave up 0 bases and J gave up 8 bases, with 11 bases separating them. This CDR3 is built from 13 residues. From germline, CDR1 is SGHDT and CDR2 YYEEEE. The CDR3 region has the DNA TGTGCCAGCAGCTTGGGGCAGGGAGGAGGCTACACCTTC. It codes for CASSLGQGGGYTF.

The chain has TRBV28 and TRBJ1-1; D is possibly TRBD1 (5 bases). The CDR3 totals 12 residues. Trimming stripped 5 bases from V and 10 bases from J, with 14 bases between. Germline V gene data show CDR1 as MDHEN and CDR2 as SYDVKM. The CDR3: CASSPIGTAAFF. Written as DNA, the CDR3 is TGTGCCAGCAGTCCGATAGGGACGGCAGCTTTCTTT.

This clone was seen just once. A junction end diverges from the germline sequence, so it may reflect a read error. V gene TRBV2 combines with J gene TRBJ2-3, with D unclear. The CDR3 loop spans 14 amino acids. Germline CDR1 is SNHLY and CDR2 is FYNNEI. The CDR3 nucleotides read TGTGCCAGCAGTAAAGCTAGGTTCACAGATACGCAGTATTTT. Translating gives CASSKARFTDTQYF.